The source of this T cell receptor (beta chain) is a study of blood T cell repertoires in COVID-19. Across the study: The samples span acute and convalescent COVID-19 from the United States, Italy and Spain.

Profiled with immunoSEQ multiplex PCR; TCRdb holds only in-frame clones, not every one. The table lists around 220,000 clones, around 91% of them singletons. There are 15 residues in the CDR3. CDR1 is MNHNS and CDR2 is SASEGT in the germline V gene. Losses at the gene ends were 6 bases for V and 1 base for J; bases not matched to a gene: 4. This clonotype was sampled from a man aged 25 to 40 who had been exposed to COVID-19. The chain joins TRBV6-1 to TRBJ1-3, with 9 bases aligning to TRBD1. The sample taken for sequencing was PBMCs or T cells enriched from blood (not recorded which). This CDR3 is CASSYGQGSGNTIYF. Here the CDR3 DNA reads TGTGCCAGCAGCTATGGACAGGGGTCTGGAAACACCATATATTTT.